This T cell receptor beta chain came from a study of cytomegalovirus exposure and HLA in healthy donors. PCR amplification relied on 60 Vbeta primers (plus 13 Jbeta primers). This table comes from immunoSEQ multiplex PCR, and its TCRdb copy is limited to in-frame clones, with some not included. The sample consists of approximately 140,000 clones, over 70% of them appearing once. This clone was observed a handful of times. With V trimmed by 5 bases and J by 4 bases, 7 bases remained unmatched. Germline V gene data show CDR1 as MDHEN and CDR2 as SYDVKM. The CDR3 runs 15 residues. V and J are TRBV28 and TRBJ1-4, with TRBD1 identical over 7 bases. This sequence originates from a male donor in good health and CMV-seronegative. Sequenced material: PBMCs. CDR3 sequence (DNA): TGTGCCAGCAGTCCTGCGACAGGGAGTAATGAAAAACTGTTTTTT. Amino acid sequence: CASSPATGSNEKLFF.